This TCR beta chain emerged from a study of patients and donors after allogeneic stem cell transplantation. This clonotype was picked up many times. Trimming removed 6 bases from V and 5 bases from J, with 13 bases in between. CDR3 length: 13 residues. Germline V gene sequence: CDR1 SEHNR, CDR2 FQNEAQ (reference sequence). One entry per CDR3 protein results from TCRdb running MiXCR on the RT-PCR reads. The sample holds 900,000 to 1,000,000 distinct CDR3 sequences, about a sixth seen once. The sequenced material came from blood, either unsorted or a sorted T cell fraction (not recorded which). This receptor was obtained from a human donor who was either an allogeneic HSCT recipient or a stem cell or donor lymphocyte infusion donor (not recorded which). It is not recorded whose cells these are; they may come from a transplant donor. The chain has TRBV7-9 and TRBJ2-5; a weak D match, TRBD2 (5 bases). In nucleotides, the CDR3 is TGTGCCAGCAGACGGGGTATGGGGGAGACCCAGTACTTC. Its translation: CASRRGMGETQYF.